This TCR beta chain was sequenced for a study of blood T cell repertoires in COVID-19 (dated by TCRdb to 2018 to 2021). Background on the whole study: Collaborator samples came from the United States, Italy and Spain and covered acute and convalescent phases of COVID-19. The material from the prospective study consisted of cDNA or gDNA derived from T cells, B-cell-depleted T cells, or PBMCs. Deeply sampled blood TCRbeta repertoires from subjects exposed to, actively infected with, or recovered from COVID-19 were included in the dataset. The repertoires were released in a freely available public database intended as a resource for research on the immune response to SARS-CoV-2. The samples were drawn from two sources: the first 160 participants of the ongoing ImmuneRACE study, and 1,254 subjects contributed by 6 global collaborators. Sample metadata almost always included a de-identified subject ID, COVID-19 status, age in years and sex. Where available, HLA class I and class II types were obtained from metadata supplied by the sample provider rather than from assay-based typing.

Worth noting for this clone: Its specific antigen is unknown. It has no much larger one-base neighbor in the sample; base qualities were not kept.

The study at large found these results: How much clinical and demographic metadata was included differed by source and by participant, and the metadata was provided uncurated.

Counted from cysteine to phenylalanine, this CDR3 has 14 amino acids. CDR3 DNA is the only sequence kept; it has 42 bases, read in frame from the first base. The junction carries 14 bases between V and J, which are trimmed by 5 bases and 4 bases respectively. The germline V gene (reference sequence) provides CDR1 SEHNR and CDR2 FQNEAQ. TCRbeta CDR3 regions were amplified from genomic DNA by means of the immunoSEQ Assay, a bias-controlled multiplex PCR. The authors' analysis ran thus. The number of nucleated cells in each sample was estimated from the amplification of reference gene primers within the assay. To quantify the absolute abundance of each unique TCRbeta CDR3 rearrangement, sequence reads were collapsed and filtered. Productive Simpson clonality was computed per sample as the square root of Simpson's diversity index over productive rearrangements. The source is immuneACCESS, and TCRdb retained only in-frame sequences with V and J called. Part of the clones is not carried over; for the studies checked, unresolved V genes explain less than half of this, and the remainder is unexplained. The DNA was the basis for D and trimming; V, J and clone size are from that table. In this sample the table shows 250,000 or so clones, more than 75% of which occur a single time. The top ten constitute approximately 2.4% of the sample.

Enrolling through a virtual design, the prospective study's participants ranged in age from roughly 18 to 100 years and lived across roughly 23 United States geographic areas. In the prospective study, participants were assigned to cohorts based on the clinical history participants reported in a screening survey and a study questionnaire. ImmuneRACE Cohort 3 recovered participants were defined by two consecutive negative NP/OP PCR tests, healthcare professional clearance, or symptom resolution. Each participant in the prospective study had whole blood, serum and a nasopharyngeal or oropharyngeal swab collected by mobile phlebotomists. Prospective study participants could optionally give additional blood draws and questionnaires over an approximately two-month period. Prospective study blood samples were shipped either frozen or at room temperature before DNA extraction.

The clonotype was recovered from a woman under 30 who had recovered from COVID-19. Recombination connected TRBV7-9 to TRBJ1-2; TRBD1 is a possible D gene, resting on 6 matching bases. The sequenced material came from PBMCs or T cells enriched from blood (not recorded which). The DNA sequence follows: TGTGCCAGCAGCCCACGGGCACAGGGCTATGGCTACACCTTC. Its protein is CASSPRAQGYGYTF.